This TCR beta chain was identified during a study of molecular identifiers for immune sequencing clone quantification. The wider study: Replicates involved a five-way split of RNA from around 20,000 or 100,000 naive CD8 cells, with sequencing of four. Overall study findings and caveats: Same-barcode identical TCR molecules could make highly expanded clones look smaller than they are.

This clonotype was recorded a few times. Its specificity is not known. A much more abundant neighbour one base away suggests this may be a read error. Trimming cost V 0 bases and J 5 bases, with 3 bases left between them. This CDR3 has 12 residues. Germline V lookup: CDR1 SEHNR, CDR2 FQNEAQ (reference sequence). TCRdb itself ran the PCR reads through MiXCR, one entry per CDR3 protein. The sample includes around 460,000 distinct CDR3 sequences, about 25% of them seen just once. This clonotype was sampled from a human donor in good health. Some libraries in this study had Jurkat cell RNA spiked in. Source material: naive CD8+ T cells from blood, with Jurkat cell RNA spiked in. Described subset: FACS-sorted CD8+CD4-CCR7+CD45RA+ naive T cells. The V call is TRBV7-9, the J call TRBJ2-3, with D uncertain. The CDR3 spells CASSLAVDTQYF. CDR3 nucleotides: TGTGCCAGCAGCTTAGCCGTAGATACGCAGTATTTT. Drawing the rest from reference TRBV7-9 and TRBJ2-3, the complete variable domain is DTGVSQNPRHKITKRGQNVTFRCDPISEHNRLYWYRQTLGQGPEFLTYFQNEAQLEKSRLLSDRFSAERPKGSFSTLEIQRTEQGDSAMYLCASSLAVDTQYFGPGTRLTVL.